The rows below give T cell receptor beta chains drawn from one sample of a study of blood T cell repertoires in COVID-19. TCRdb's table, derived via immunoSEQ multiplex PCR, lists solely in-frame clones and lacks some. This sample has around 70,000 clones, with around 77% found just once. Sequencing used peripheral blood. The receptors were gathered from a human donor in a cohort sampled during active COVID-19. The CDR3 runs from the conserved cysteine through the conserved F or W.

V gene	CDR3 protein
TRBV5-1	CASSPKQGVGYTF
TRBV27	CASKELAGNNEQFF
TRBV6-2/TRBV6-3	CASSYSATSYEQYF
TRBV3-1/TRBV3-2	CASSPPSFNPRNEQFF
TRBV18	CASSPPGQLSYEQYF
TRBV9	CASSTMGGRAAEQYF
TRBV5-1	CASSPYDRDSYANTGELFF
TRBV5-5	CASSLGGHLNQPQHF
TRBV27	CASRTGGGEQYF
TRBV3-1/TRBV3-2	CASKRDLNTEAFF
TRBV7-7	CASSAPGTDYEKLFF
TRBV30	CAWSVGQANNQPQHF
TRBV7-9	CASSNSGSPSSYEQYF
TRBV5-8	CASSWTGKNTEAFF
TRBV14	CASSRTSGTEQYF
TRBV21-1	CASSEESGSGSYEQYF
TRBV18	CASSRRGLTYEQYF
TRBV28	CASSLSSAGGTEAFF
TRBV11-3	CASSPGLSSNEQFF
TRBV27	CASSLHGSETQYF
TRBV5-4	CASSGEGLSYEQYF
TRBV6-6	CASTAGQNNSPLHF
TRBV4-1	CASSHLGGSYEQYF
TRBV19	CASRSLAGALNEQFF
TRBV6-1	CASSEIFGLSDTQYF
TRBV19	CASSKSPGQGSYEQYF
TRBV11-2	CASSFIRAGEYEQYF
TRBV6-1	CASSVQGGGASGANVLTF
TRBV28	CASRTTGGGYTF
TRBV9	CASSGGTSGTEAFF
TRBV5-5	CASSLRTGQNTEAFF
TRBV6-5	CASRPPGGRSYEQYF
TRBV27	CASRLGQEGIGANVLTF
TRBV6-2/TRBV6-3	CASSYVIGDQETQYF
TRBV6-5	CASRKQGNYGYTF
TRBV6-5	CASRRTTYNEQFF
TRBV6-5	CASSDPNRDKQFF
TRBV7-3	CASSLQAGGAYEQYF
TRBV7-9	CASSLPRQGLSYEQYF
TRBV2	CASSPAERTTGEQYF
TRBV6-6	CASRRTTNEKLFF
TRBV2	CASSESGGPLTKNIQYF
TRBV5-1	CASSASLPSAGQGYSPLHF
TRBV24-1	CATSDMSRGRGELFF
TRBV28	CASSFAGRNYEQYF
TRBV2	CASSRDSGNGYTF
TRBV4-3	CASSQDFQVGAVRAFF
TRBV6-5	CASSPTGSFYGYTF
TRBV27	CASSRKTGGLNIQYF
TRBV6-5	CASSRERRGTQYF
TRBV5-4	CASSSDRGKNTEAFF